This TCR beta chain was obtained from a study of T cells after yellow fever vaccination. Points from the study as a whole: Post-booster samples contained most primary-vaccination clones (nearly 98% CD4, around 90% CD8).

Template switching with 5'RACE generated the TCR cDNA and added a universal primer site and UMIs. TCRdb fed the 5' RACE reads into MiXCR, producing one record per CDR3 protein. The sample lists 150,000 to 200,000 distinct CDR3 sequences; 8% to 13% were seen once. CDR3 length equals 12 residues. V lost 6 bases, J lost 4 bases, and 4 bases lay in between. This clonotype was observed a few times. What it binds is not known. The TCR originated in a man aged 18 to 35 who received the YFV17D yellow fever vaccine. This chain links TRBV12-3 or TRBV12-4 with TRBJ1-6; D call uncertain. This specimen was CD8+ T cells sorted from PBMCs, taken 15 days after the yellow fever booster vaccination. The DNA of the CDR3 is TGTGCCAGCAGCACATATAATTCACCCCTCCACTTT. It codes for CASSTYNSPLHF.